A selection of T cell receptor beta chains follows, all from one sample in a study of blood T cell repertoires in COVID-19. Only in-frame clones appear in the TCRdb table, and some are missing; sequencing was by immunoSEQ multiplex PCR. The sample has about 79,000 clones, 85% to 90% seen once; the top ten hold about 14%. Sequencing was done on a sample of peripheral blood. The receptor source for this set is a man aged 70 or older with active or convalescent COVID-19. The conserved cysteine and the conserved F or W are not part of the CDR3 here. A clone size is listed for some rows: how often the clone was seen (once, few, many), or a class if it is expanded.

abundance: NA
v_gene: TRBV5-1
CDR3aa: ASSLGASQLLSGANVLT

abundance: NA
v_gene: TRBV27
CDR3aa: ASRGQGIYNEQF

abundance: NA
v_gene: TRBV28
CDR3aa: ASSGFSGLSYEQY

abundance: NA
v_gene: TRBV30
CDR3aa: AWGGADTIY

abundance: NA
v_gene: TRBV9
CDR3aa: ASSVAYTNTEAF

abundance: NA
v_gene: TRBV7-2
CDR3aa: ASSLFGTSGYYEQY

abundance: once
v_gene: TRBV9
CDR3aa: ASSVDPVSGNTIY

abundance: NA
v_gene: TRBV18
CDR3aa: ASSPPIEGRGAKNIQY

abundance: NA
v_gene: TRBV7-3
CDR3aa: ASSYSGKGSDTQY

abundance: NA
v_gene: TRBV4-1
CDR3aa: ASSQVGAAYEQY

abundance: NA
v_gene: TRBV5-1
CDR3aa: ASSLYGASTEAF

abundance: once
v_gene: TRBV5-4
CDR3aa: ASSTPDSRLKNIQY

abundance: NA
v_gene: TRBV5-8
CDR3aa: ASSPDRNQPQH

abundance: NA
v_gene: TRBV7-9
CDR3aa: ASSRLAGETQY

abundance: NA
v_gene: TRBV5-4
CDR3aa: ASSPRGGEGETQY

abundance: few
v_gene: TRBV7-2
CDR3aa: ASSPTAGGSYEQY

abundance: NA
v_gene: TRBV4-2
CDR3aa: ASSPQAGVFGDTQY

abundance: once
v_gene: TRBV11-1
CDR3aa: ASSAEGYGYT

abundance: NA
v_gene: TRBV5-1
CDR3aa: ASSETGGGTDTQY

abundance: NA
v_gene: TRBV5-6
CDR3aa: ASSQMTGGMMNTQY

abundance: few
v_gene: TRBV6-2/TRBV6-3
CDR3aa: ASSAGTNLYEQY

abundance: few
v_gene: TRBV2
CDR3aa: ASKRQETHGYT

abundance: many
v_gene: TRBV19
CDR3aa: ASSPPGLAMNGLF

abundance: NA
v_gene: TRBV19
CDR3aa: ASTGLLVNQPQH

abundance: NA
v_gene: TRBV7-2
CDR3aa: ASSLANAKETQY

abundance: NA
v_gene: TRBV4-1
CDR3aa: ASSPLDRGQSGANVLT

abundance: NA
v_gene: TRBV12-3/TRBV12-4
CDR3aa: ASKASGGNTQY

abundance: NA
v_gene: TRBV12-5
CDR3aa: ASGLVGTSATSSYEQY

abundance: NA
v_gene: TRBV3-1/TRBV3-2
CDR3aa: ASSQEILAGGPNEQF

abundance: NA
v_gene: TRBV3-1/TRBV3-2
CDR3aa: AVRTSGRADTQY

abundance: NA
v_gene: TRBV5-4
CDR3aa: ASSLWAGGYYGYT

abundance: NA
v_gene: TRBV5-4
CDR3aa: ASGYTGDYGYT

abundance: few
v_gene: TRBV6-6
CDR3aa: ASTHDARVNEKLF

abundance: NA
v_gene: TRBV19
CDR3aa: ASSRVMQPQH

abundance: NA
v_gene: TRBV27
CDR3aa: ASSPGLLSYNEQF

abundance: NA
v_gene: TRBV18
CDR3aa: ASSPGTGTNEKLF

abundance: NA
v_gene: TRBV10-3
CDR3aa: AISAVADTQY

abundance: NA
v_gene: TRBV24-1
CDR3aa: ATSERGSGRANTGELF

abundance: NA
v_gene: TRBV7-9
CDR3aa: ASSQGRNYGYT

abundance: NA
v_gene: TRBV10-3
CDR3aa: AISRTEFDEQF

abundance: NA
v_gene: TRBV7-8
CDR3aa: ASSLLGRDRAYGYT

abundance: once
v_gene: TRBV11-2
CDR3aa: ASSLGQGSTEAF

abundance: NA
v_gene: TRBV11-3
CDR3aa: ASSPHPGAYEQY

abundance: NA
v_gene: TRBV18
CDR3aa: ASSPDRGTEAF

abundance: NA
v_gene: TRBV28
CDR3aa: ASFRVREAF

abundance: NA
v_gene: TRBV19
CDR3aa: ASTSVSSGNTIY

abundance: NA
v_gene: TRBV9
CDR3aa: ASSVDAGYGYT

abundance: NA
v_gene: TRBV5-1
CDR3aa: ASSRGRSGRASNEQF

abundance: NA
v_gene: TRBV6-5
CDR3aa: ASSRTALGEKLF

abundance: NA
v_gene: TRBV6-5
CDR3aa: ASSPGLAGTYEQY

abundance: NA
v_gene: TRBV9
CDR3aa: ASSVAGGPYEQY

abundance: few
v_gene: TRBV5-1
CDR3aa: ASSPGSTGELF